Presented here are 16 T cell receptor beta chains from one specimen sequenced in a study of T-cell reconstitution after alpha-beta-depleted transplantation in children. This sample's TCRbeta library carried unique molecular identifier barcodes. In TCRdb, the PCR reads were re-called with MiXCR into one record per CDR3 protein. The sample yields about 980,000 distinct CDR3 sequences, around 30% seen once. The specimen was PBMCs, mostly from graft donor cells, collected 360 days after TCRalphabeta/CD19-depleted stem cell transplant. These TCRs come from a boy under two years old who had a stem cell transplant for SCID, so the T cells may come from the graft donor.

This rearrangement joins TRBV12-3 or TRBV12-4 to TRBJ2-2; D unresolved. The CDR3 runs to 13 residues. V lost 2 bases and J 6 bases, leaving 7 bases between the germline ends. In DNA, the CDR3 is TGTGCCAGCAGTTTACTAGTTCCCGGGGAGCTGTTTTTT. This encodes CASSLLVPGELFF.

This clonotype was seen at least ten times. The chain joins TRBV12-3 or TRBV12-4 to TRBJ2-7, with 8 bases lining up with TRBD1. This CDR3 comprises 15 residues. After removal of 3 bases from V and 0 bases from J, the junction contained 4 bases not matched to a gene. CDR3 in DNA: TGTGCCAGCAGTTTTTCAGGGGGCAGCTCCTACGAGCAGTACTTC. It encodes CASSFSGGSSYEQYF.

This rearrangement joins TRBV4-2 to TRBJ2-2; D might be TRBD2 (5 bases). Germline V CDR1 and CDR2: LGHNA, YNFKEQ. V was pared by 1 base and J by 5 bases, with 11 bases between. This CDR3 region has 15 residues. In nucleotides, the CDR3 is TGTGCCAGCAGCCAAGGGGGAGCTGGGACCGGGGAGCTGTTTTTT. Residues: CASSQGGAGTGELFF.

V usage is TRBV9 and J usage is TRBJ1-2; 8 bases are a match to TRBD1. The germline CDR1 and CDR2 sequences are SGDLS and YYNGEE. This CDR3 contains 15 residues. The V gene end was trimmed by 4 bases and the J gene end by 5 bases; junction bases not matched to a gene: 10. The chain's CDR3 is CASSSRTGPGYGYTF. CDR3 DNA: TGTGCCAGCAGCTCTCGGACAGGGCCAGGTTATGGCTACACCTTC.

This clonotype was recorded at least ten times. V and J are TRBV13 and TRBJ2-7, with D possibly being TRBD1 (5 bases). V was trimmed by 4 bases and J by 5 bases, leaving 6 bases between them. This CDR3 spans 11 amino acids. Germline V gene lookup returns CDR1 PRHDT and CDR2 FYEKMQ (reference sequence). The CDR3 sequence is CASSSGNEQYF. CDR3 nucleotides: TGTGCCAGCAGCTCAGGGAACGAGCAGTACTTC.

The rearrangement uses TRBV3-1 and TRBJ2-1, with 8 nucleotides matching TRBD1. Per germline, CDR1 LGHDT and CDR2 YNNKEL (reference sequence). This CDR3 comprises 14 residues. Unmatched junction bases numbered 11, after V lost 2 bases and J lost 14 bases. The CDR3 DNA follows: TGTGCCAGCAGCCAATCTAATGGACAGGGAAGAGAGTTCTTC. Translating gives CASSQSNGQGREFF.

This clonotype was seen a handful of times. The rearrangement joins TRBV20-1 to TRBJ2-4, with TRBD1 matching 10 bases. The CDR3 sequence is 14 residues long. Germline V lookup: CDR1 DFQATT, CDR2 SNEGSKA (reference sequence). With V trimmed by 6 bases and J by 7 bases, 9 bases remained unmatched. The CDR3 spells CSALRGTGENIQYF. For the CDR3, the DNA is TGCAGTGCCCTTCGGGGGACAGGGGAGAACATTCAGTACTTC.

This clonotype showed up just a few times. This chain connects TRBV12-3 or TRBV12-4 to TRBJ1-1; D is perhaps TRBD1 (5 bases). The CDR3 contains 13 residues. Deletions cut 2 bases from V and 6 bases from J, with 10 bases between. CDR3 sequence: CASSLRSGAEAFF. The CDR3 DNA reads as TGTGCCAGCAGTTTAAGGTCGGGGGCTGAAGCTTTCTTT.

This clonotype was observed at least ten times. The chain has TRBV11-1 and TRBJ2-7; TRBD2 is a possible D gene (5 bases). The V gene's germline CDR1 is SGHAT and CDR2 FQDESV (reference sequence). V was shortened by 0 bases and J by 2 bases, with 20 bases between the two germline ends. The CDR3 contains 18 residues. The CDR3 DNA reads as TGTGCCAGCAGCTTAGCGCTATTGGGGAAAGGGAGACCCTACGAGCAGTACTTC. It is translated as CASSLALLGKGRPYEQYF. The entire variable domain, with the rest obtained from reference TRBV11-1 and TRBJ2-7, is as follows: EAEVAQSPRYKITEKSQAVAFWCDPISGHATLYWYRQILGQGPELLVQFQDESVVDDSQLPKDRFSAERLKGVDSTLKIQPAELGDSAMYLCASSLALLGKGRPYEQYFGPGTRLTVT.

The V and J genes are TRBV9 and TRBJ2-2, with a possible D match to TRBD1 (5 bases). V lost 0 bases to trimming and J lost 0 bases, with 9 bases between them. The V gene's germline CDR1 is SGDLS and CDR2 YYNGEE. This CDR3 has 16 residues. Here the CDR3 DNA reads TGTGCCAGCAGCGTAGTAGTAGGGGCGAACACCGGGGAGCTGTTTTTT. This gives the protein CASSVVVGANTGELFF.

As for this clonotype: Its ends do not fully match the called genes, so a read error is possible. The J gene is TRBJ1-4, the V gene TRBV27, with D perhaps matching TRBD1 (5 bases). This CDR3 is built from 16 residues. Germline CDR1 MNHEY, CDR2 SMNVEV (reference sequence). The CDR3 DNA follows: TGTGCCTGCAGTTTTAGTTACGGCAGGGCGGGAGAAAAACTGTTTTTT. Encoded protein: CACSFSYGRAGEKLFF.

CDR3: CASSFGTGKDTEAFF. The CDR3 nucleotides are TGTGCCAGCAGTTTTGGGACAGGGAAGGACACTGAAGCTTTCTTT. The chain employs TRBV27 and TRBJ1-1; 9 bases agree with TRBD1. CDR1 and CDR2 from the germline V gene are MNHEY and SMNVEV (reference sequence). V shed 3 bases and J 3 bases; nucleotides not matched to a gene: 5. There are 15 residues in the CDR3.

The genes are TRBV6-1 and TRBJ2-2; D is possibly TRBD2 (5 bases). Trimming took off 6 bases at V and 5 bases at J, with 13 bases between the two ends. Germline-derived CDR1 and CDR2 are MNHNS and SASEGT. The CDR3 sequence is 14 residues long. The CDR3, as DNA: TGTGCCAGCAGAGGCCTCTCGGGGACCGGGGAGCTGTTTTTT. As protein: CASRGLSGTGELFF.

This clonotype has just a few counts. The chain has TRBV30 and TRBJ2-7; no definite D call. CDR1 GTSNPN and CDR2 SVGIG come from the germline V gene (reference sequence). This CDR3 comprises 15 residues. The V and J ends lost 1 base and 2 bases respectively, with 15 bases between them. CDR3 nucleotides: TGTGCCTGGAGTGCGGTGGGATGGAGCCCCTACGAGCAGTACTTC. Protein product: CAWSAVGWSPYEQYF.

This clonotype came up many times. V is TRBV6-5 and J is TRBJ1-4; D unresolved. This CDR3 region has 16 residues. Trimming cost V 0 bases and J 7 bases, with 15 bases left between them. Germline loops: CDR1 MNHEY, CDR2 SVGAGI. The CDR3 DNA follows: TGTGCCAGCAGTTACTCTCCCGGGGTACTTGGTGAAAAACTGTTTTTT. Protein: CASSYSPGVLGEKLFF.

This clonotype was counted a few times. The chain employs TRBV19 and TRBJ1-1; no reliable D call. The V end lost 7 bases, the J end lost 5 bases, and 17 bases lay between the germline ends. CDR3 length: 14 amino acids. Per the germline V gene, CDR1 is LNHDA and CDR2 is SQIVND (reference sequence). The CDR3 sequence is CASNGYWEVTEAFF. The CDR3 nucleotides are TGTGCCAGTAACGGATACTGGGAGGTAACTGAAGCTTTCTTT.